This T cell receptor (beta chain) originates from a study of Graves' ophthalmopathy and Graves' hyperthyroidism. The TCR beta CDR3 regions underwent amplification from RNA transcripts. First-round RT-PCR used HTBI primers; second-round multiplex PCR followed. A single record per CDR3 protein comes from TCRdb applying MiXCR to the multiplex PCR reads. The sample has about 410,000 distinct CDR3 sequences, around 17% seen once. V dropped 2 bases and J dropped 7 bases, with 9 bases sitting between them. CDR3 length: 13 residues. Germline CDR1 SNHLY, CDR2 FYNNEI. This clonotype occurred many times. The clonotype was recovered from a woman aged 18-35 years with Graves' ophthalmopathy. Sequenced material: peripheral blood. This chain connects TRBV2 to TRBJ1-5; D might be TRBD1 (6 bases). CDR3 amino acids: CASSEQGLQPQHF. CDR3 nucleotide sequence: TGTGCCAGCAGTGAACAGGGGCTCCAGCCCCAGCATTTT.